Listed below are T cell receptor beta chains from one sample, sequenced in a study of blood T cells in healthy people across ages. Using its own MiXCR run on the 5' RACE reads, TCRdb lists one record per CDR3 protein. The data contain 710,000 or so distinct CDR3 sequences, roughly 32% of them singletons. Specimen: blood. These receptors came from a woman aged 80 or older in good health. The CDR3 runs from the conserved cysteine through the conserved F or W. The D gene is left open where the match is weak. Size is omitted from some rows. Given values are once, few, many or a class for expanded clones.

d_call	v_call	cdr3_length	j_call	clone_size	cdr3_nt	cdr3_aa
.	TRBV5-1	15	TRBJ2-1	few	TGCGCCGGCAGCTTGGCCCAGGGGGGCTACAATGAGCAGTTCTTC	CAGSLAQGGYNEQFF
TRBD1	TRBV4-1	15	TRBJ1-2	many	TGCGCCAGCAGCCAAGAGACACAGGGGCTAAAAGGCTACACCTTC	CASSQETQGLKGYTF
.	TRBV28	14	TRBJ1-1	few	TGTGCCACCCGGGTAGCGGGTCTGGGGTCTGAAGCTTTCTTT	CATRVAGLGSEAFF
TRBD2	TRBV6-5	17	TRBJ2-1	many	TGTGCCAGCAGTTACACCCATCTAGCGGGGGGTGGGTATGAGCAGTTCTTC	CASSYTHLAGGGYEQFF
.	TRBV7-3	14	TRBJ1-1	few	TGTGCCAGCAGCTTAGAGGGTCGAAGCACTGAAGCTTTCTTT	CASSLEGRSTEAFF
.	TRBV20-1	14	TRBJ2-3	.	TGCAGTGCTAGGAAGGCAGGGCGACCAGATACGCAGTATTTT	CSARKAGRPDTQYF
TRBD2	TRBV7-2	15	TRBJ2-1	.	TGTACCAGCAGCTTCCCGGGGGGAAGGTACAATGAGCAGTTCTTC	CTSSFPGGRYNEQFF
.	TRBV11-2	21	TRBJ2-2	.	TGTGCCAGCAGCCTGCGGTTAGGGCCATCTTCGTTCAACGCGAACACCGGGGAGCTGTTTTTT	CASSLRLGPSSFNANTGELFF
.	TRBV5-6	13	TRBJ2-7	many	TGTGCCAGCAGCGGGAGGGACAGGTACGAGCAGTACTTC	CASSGRDRYEQYF
.	TRBV5-1	16	TRBJ1-3	.	TGCGCCAGCAGCTTGGAAATAGCCCACTTTGGAAACACCATATATTTT	CASSLEIAHFGNTIYF
.	TRBV6-2/TRBV6-3	10	TRBJ1-2	many	TGTGCCAGCAGTTATCCCGGCTACACCTTC	CASSYPGYTF
TRBD1	TRBV4-3	17	TRBJ2-2	many	TGCGCCAGCAGCCCCAGGAGGTTGCAGGGGGCGGGCGGGGAGCTGTTTTTT	CASSPRRLQGAGGELFF
.	TRBV28	12	TRBJ2-3	many	TGTGCCAGCAGTCAACAGGGAAAAACGCAGTATTTT	CASSQQGKTQYF
TRBD2	TRBV27	14	TRBJ2-7	many	TGTGCCAGCAGTTTAGGGCTAGCGGGGGTCGAGCAGTACTTC	CASSLGLAGVEQYF
.	TRBV29-1	13	TRBJ2-1	.	TGCAGCGTTGAGGTGAGCTCCTACAATGAGCAGTTCTTC	CSVEVSSYNEQFF
.	TRBV5-1	15	TRBJ2-7	many	TGCGCCAGCAGCTTGGTCGGGGCGCCGGGCTACGAGCAGTACTTC	CASSLVGAPGYEQYF
TRBD1	TRBV20-1	14	TRBJ2-7	.	TGCAGTGCTAGAGATTGGGACAGGGTCAATGAGCAGTACTTC	CSARDWDRVNEQYF
.	TRBV4-3	16	TRBJ2-7	.	TGCGCCAGCAGCCAAGGGAGGGGGACAGCCTCCTACGAGCAGTACTTC	CASSQGRGTASYEQYF
.	TRBV20-1	15	TRBJ2-3	few	TGCAGTGCCCCAGGAAATGGTGGGGACACAGATACGCAGTATTTT	CSAPGNGGDTDTQYF
TRBD1	TRBV6-2/TRBV6-3	16	TRBJ1-6	many	TGTGCCAGCAGACCGGGACAGGGAATTCAGAATTCACCCCTCCACTTT	CASRPGQGIQNSPLHF
.	TRBV15	14	TRBJ2-5	few	TGTGCCACCACCTTTAGGGGGGGCGGGGAGACCCAGTACTTC	CATTFRGGGETQYF
TRBD1	TRBV6-1	13	TRBJ1-4	few	TGTGCCAGCAGTGTGGACAGGGTAAAAAAACTGTTTTTT	CASSVDRVKKLFF
.	TRBV6-6	13	TRBJ2-7	many	TGTGCCAGCAGACAGGGAATTTGGGACGAGCAGTACTTC	CASRQGIWDEQYF
TRBD1	TRBV27	15	TRBJ2-7	many	TGTGCCAGCAGTTTCTCCGGGACAGGGGGCCACGAGCAGTACTTC	CASSFSGTGGHEQYF
.	TRBV12-3/TRBV12-4	16	TRBJ2-6	.	TGTGCCAGCAGTTTAGGGCCCGACGTAAGGGCCAACGTCCTGACTTTC	CASSLGPDVRANVLTF
TRBD2	TRBV4-2	17	TRBJ2-1	.	TGTGCCAGCAGCCAACGAGAGGGACTAGTTGGTTACAATGAGCAGTTCTTC	CASSQREGLVGYNEQFF
TRBD1	TRBV5-1	16	TRBJ2-5	.	TGCGCCAGCAGAAAGGGACAGGGTATAGGAGAAGAGACCCAGTACTTC	CASRKGQGIGEETQYF
.	TRBV6-2/TRBV6-3	12	TRBJ1-6	few	TGTGCCAGCCGGGGCCCCATGGACCCCCTCCACTTT	CASRGPMDPLHF
.	TRBV10-3	11	TRBJ2-1	many	TGTGCCTCCTGGAGGGGCGATGAGCAGTTCTTC	CASWRGDEQFF
.	TRBV6-1	12	TRBJ1-1	.	TGTGCCAGCAGGGGAGAAATGAATGAAGCTTTCTTT	CASRGEMNEAFF
TRBD2	TRBV4-2	14	TRBJ2-1	many	TGTGCCAGCAGCCAGGGACTAGCGGTAAATGAGCAGTTCTTC	CASSQGLAVNEQFF
TRBD2	TRBV2	17	TRBJ2-3	.	TGTGCCAGCAGTGAAGTGCTAGGCGGGGGGGCCGCAGATACGCAGTATTTT	CASSEVLGGGAADTQYF
.	TRBV4-3	17	TRBJ2-1	.	TGCGCCAGCAGCCAAACCATTCCCAGACATATCCCCTACGAGCAGTTCTTC	CASSQTIPRHIPYEQFF
.	TRBV19	14	TRBJ1-2	.	TGTGCCAGTAGTTCGGCGGTTCCTAACTATGGCTACACCTTC	CASSSAVPNYGYTF
.	TRBV29-1	16	TRBJ2-1	.	TGCAGCGTTGAAGTCATGCGGCGGACCCGAGGAAATGAGCAGTTCTTC	CSVEVMRRTRGNEQFF
TRBD1	TRBV7-9	15	TRBJ1-3	.	TGTGCCAGCAGCCCGAGGACAGGGTCTGGAAACACCAGATATTTT	CASSPRTGSGNTRYF
.	TRBV10-3	14	TRBJ1-1	many	TGTGCCATCACTACAGACAGTGTGAACACTGAAGCTTTCTTT	CAITTDSVNTEAFF
.	TRBV5-1	14	TRBJ1-1	few	TGCGCCAGCAGCTTCGATTCCCCGAACACTGAGGCTTTCTTT	CASSFDSPNTEAFF
TRBD1	TRBV7-2	15	TRBJ1-1	.	TGCGCCAGCAGCACCCTCGGGACAGGGAACACTGAAGCTTTCTTT	CASSTLGTGNTEAFF
.	TRBV12-3/TRBV12-4	17	TRBJ1-5	.	TGTGCCAGCAGTTTCGGCCCTGATCGGACGCGCAATCAGCCCCAGCATTTT	CASSFGPDRTRNQPQHF
.	TRBV7-3	16	TRBJ2-1	.	TGTGCCAGCAGCCCGGTCCCGGCCAGCTCCTACAATGAGCAGTTCTTC	CASSPVPASSYNEQFF
.	TRBV6-1	13	TRBJ2-3	few	TGTGCCAGCAGGGACAGGACTAGAGATACGCAGTATTTT	CASRDRTRDTQYF
TRBD1	TRBV27	15	TRBJ1-1	.	TGTGCCAGCAACTTCAGGGGGCCCCCGAACACTGAAGCTTTCTTT	CASNFRGPPNTEAFF
TRBD1	TRBV6-1	13	TRBJ2-7	many	TGTGCCAGCAGTGGGGGACAGCGGTACGAGCAGTACTTC	CASSGGQRYEQYF
.	TRBV9	13	TRBJ2-5	once	TGTGCCAGCAGCGTAGTCCCTCAAGAGACCCAGTACTTC	CASSVVPQETQYF
.	TRBV7-8	15	TRBJ2-7	many	TGTGCCAGCAGCTTAGGACCCGGGTTCTCCTACGAGCAGTACTTC	CASSLGPGFSYEQYF
.	TRBV29-1	12	TRBJ2-7	few	TGCAGCGTTTTCGACGGGGCTCGCAAGCAGTACTTC	CSVFDGARKQYF
.	TRBV30	11	TRBJ2-1	many	TGTGCCTGGAGTGGCGTCTATGAGCAGTTCTTC	CAWSGVYEQFF
TRBD1	TRBV5-1	14	TRBJ2-7	.	TGCACCAGCAGCCAGGGACAGAGAAGCTACGAGCAGTACTTC	CTSSQGQRSYEQYF
TRBD2	TRBV15	14	TRBJ2-4	many	TGTGCCACCAGGCAGCGGGGGGAGAAAAACATTCAGTACTTC	CATRQRGEKNIQYF
.	TRBV30	15	TRBJ2-4	many	TGTGCCTGGACCCCTTCGGGGCACTTGAAGGGTATTCAGTACTTC	CAWTPSGHLKGIQYF
TRBD1	TRBV29-1	13	TRBJ2-1	.	TGCAGCTACGCCCGGGACAGAGACAATGAGCAGTTCTTC	CSYARDRDNEQFF
.	TRBV6-2/TRBV6-3	12	TRBJ1-5	few	TGTGCCAGCAGCCTGATCAATCAGCCCCAGCATTTT	CASSLINQPQHF
TRBD2	TRBV10-3	17	TRBJ2-3	many	TGTGCCATCAGTGAGTATGGTAGCGGGGGAAGCACAGATACGCAGTATTTT	CAISEYGSGGSTDTQYF
TRBD1	TRBV9	14	TRBJ1-1	.	TGTGCCAGCAGCAGGGACACAGGGGGCACTGAAGCTTTCTTT	CASSRDTGGTEAFF
.	TRBV11-2	14	TRBJ2-1	many	TGTGCCAGCAGCTCTCGACTAGCCTACAATGAGCAGTTCTTC	CASSSRLAYNEQFF